This TCR beta chain was sequenced during a study of T cell repertoires in cytomegalovirus infection. Study at large: Indications of both CMV infection and matching HLA type were provided by public TCR beta signatures.

Overall study findings and caveats: Accumulated public TCR beta family frequency recognized individuals carrying CMV together with the relevant HLA. Dominating the ex vivo response were TCR beta clonotypes that were CMV-specific and HLA-C-restricted.

This CDR3 has 15 amino acids. Germline CDR1 reads SEHNR; CDR2 reads FQNEAQ (reference sequence). Trimming stripped 5 bases from V and 4 bases from J, with 17 bases between. As for this clonotype: Its antigen is undetermined.

MiXCR was run by TCRdb on the reads, yielding one entry per CDR3 protein. The sample lists about 320,000 distinct CDR3 sequences; 9.5% were seen once. The genes are TRBV7-9 and TRBJ1-2; D remains unclear. This receptor was taken from a human donor in good health (CMV status not recorded). Some clones in this sample may be carry-over from other donors' samples. What was sequenced was PBMCs. The CDR3 region is CASSPPGVKSYGYTF. The DNA of the CDR3 is TGTGCCAGCAGCCCTCCTGGGGTAAAGAGCTATGGCTACACCTTC.